The source of this T cell receptor beta chain is a study of blood T cell repertoires in COVID-19. Study as a whole: Researchers got acute and convalescent COVID-19 samples from the United States, Italy and Spain. T cells, B-cell-depleted T cells, or PBMCs supplied cDNA or gDNA.

V shed 6 bases and J 0 bases; nucleotides not matched to a gene: 8. The CDR3 sequence is 15 residues long. CDR1 and CDR2 (germline): MDHEN, SYDVKM. Original handling: Estimation of nucleated cell counts was performed using reference gene primer amplification. Method: immunoSEQ multiplex PCR; TCRdb's copy keeps in-frame clones and lacks some. The V and J calls and the clone size are those of that table, but D and trimming were determined from the DNA. In the table there are tens of thousands of clones, roughly 84% of which are singletons. The TCR was taken from a human donor in a cohort sampled during active COVID-19. The donor label of this sample is uncertain. Specimen: peripheral blood. The chain is built from TRBV28 and TRBJ2-7; 7 positions agree with TRBD1. CDR3 nucleotides: TGTGCCAGCAGCCCTAGACAGGGATACTCCTACGAGCAGTACTTC. Protein product: CASSPRQGYSYEQYF.